The clone carrying this T cell receptor (beta chain) has a single count. This record belongs to a study of metastatic and nonmetastatic thyroid tumors. As for the study in general: Both malignant and benign thyroid patients supplied peripheral blood and tumor or nodule tissue samples, across which the repertoires of these patients were then compared.

Prior to thyroid surgery, none of the patients had received any treatment. TCRdb re-called the PCR reads with MiXCR. The profile shows about 10,000 clones, 10% to 15% of them singletons. This CDR3 is 15 amino acids long. From germline, CDR1 is DFQATT and CDR2 SNEGSKA (reference sequence). V was clipped by 3 bases and J by 3 bases; unmatched bases: 7. V gene TRBV20-1 combines with J gene TRBJ2-1; 8 nucleotides align to TRBD2. The TCR sequence derives from a female donor with papillary thyroid cancer or a benign thyroid nodule (not recorded which). Some clones in this sample may be carry-over from other donors' samples. The source material was blood. The DNA of the CDR3 is TGCAGTGCTAGTTCCGGGGGGGCGAACTACAATGAGCAGTTCTTC. It specifies CSASSGGANYNEQFF.